This TCR beta chain was captured in a study of PD-L1 blockade in urothelial cancer. Study details: The median number of T cells present in blood samples was roughly 130,000.

V was clipped by 5 bases and J by 5 bases; unmatched bases: 18. The CDR3 totals 17 residues. Germline V gene lookup returns CDR1 MNHEY and CDR2 SMNVEV (reference sequence). Each PCR had synthetic TCR analog templates added to it as a spike-in. Produced via immunoSEQ multiplex PCR; TCRdb's table is partial and in-frame only. The sample holds 70,000 to 85,000 clones; 84% are singletons and the top ten take 4% to 5%. The sample in question was PBMCs, obtained around atezolizumab (anti-PD-L1) treatment. This TCR was recovered from a man aged 65-85 years with urothelial cancer. The chain links TRBV27 to TRBJ2-7; 7 nucleotides line up with TRBD1. DNA of the CDR3: TGTGCCAGCAGTCCCCTCTCGACAGGGATGGTGATCGACGAGCAGTACTTC. It codes for CASSPLSTGMVIDEQYF.